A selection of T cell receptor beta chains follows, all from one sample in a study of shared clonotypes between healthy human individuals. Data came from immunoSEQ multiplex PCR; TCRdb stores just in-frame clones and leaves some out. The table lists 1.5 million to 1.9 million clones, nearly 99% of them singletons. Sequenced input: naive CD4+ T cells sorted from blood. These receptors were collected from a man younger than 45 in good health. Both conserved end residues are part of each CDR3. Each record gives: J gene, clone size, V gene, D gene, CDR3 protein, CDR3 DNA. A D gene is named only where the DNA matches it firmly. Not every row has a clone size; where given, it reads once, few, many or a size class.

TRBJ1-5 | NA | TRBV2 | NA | CASRETSRNQPQHF | TGTGCCAGCAGAGAAACAAGCCGCAATCAGCCCCAGCATTTT
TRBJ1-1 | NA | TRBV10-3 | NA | CAISEIGGNTEAFF | TGTGCCATCAGTGAAATTGGAGGGAACACTGAAGCTTTCTTT
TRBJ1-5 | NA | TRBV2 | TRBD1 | CASSQDPGGGNQPQHF | TGTGCCAGCAGTCAAGATCCAGGGGGCGGCAATCAGCCCCAGCATTTT
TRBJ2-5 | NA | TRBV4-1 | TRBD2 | CASSQVSAGGQETQYF | TGCGCCAGCAGCCAAGTATCTGCGGGAGGGCAAGAGACCCAGTACTTC
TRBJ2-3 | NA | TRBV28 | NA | CASSLLVPNGTDTQYF | TGTGCCAGCAGTTTACTGGTCCCTAATGGCACAGATACGCAGTATTTT
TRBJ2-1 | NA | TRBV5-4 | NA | CASSSLRTDYNEQFF | TGTGCCAGCAGCTCCCTCCGGACAGACTACAATGAGCAGTTCTTC
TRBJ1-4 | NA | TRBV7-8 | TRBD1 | CASGTGRTNEKLFF | TGTGCCTCCGGGACAGGCCGGACTAATGAAAAACTGTTTTTT
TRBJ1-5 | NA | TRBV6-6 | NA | CASSYEGGYQPQHF | TGTGCCAGCAGTTACGAGGGGGGGTACCAGCCCCAGCATTTT
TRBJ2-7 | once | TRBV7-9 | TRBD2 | CASREAGRYEQYF | TGTGCCAGCAGGGAAGCGGGAAGGTACGAGCAGTACTTC
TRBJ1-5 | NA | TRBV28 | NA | CASKYTGGQPQHF | TGTGCCAGCAAATACACGGGAGGACAGCCCCAGCATTTT
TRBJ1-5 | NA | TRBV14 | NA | CASSQGISQPQHF | TGTGCCAGCAGCCAAGGGATAAGTCAGCCCCAGCATTTT
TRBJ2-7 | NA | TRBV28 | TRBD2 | CASSLVAGLAFEQYF | TGTGCCAGCAGTTTAGTTGCGGGACTAGCGTTCGAGCAGTACTTC
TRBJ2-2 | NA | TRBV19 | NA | CASSRGPNTGELFF | TGTGCCAGTAGTAGAGGACCGAACACCGGGGAGCTGTTTTTT
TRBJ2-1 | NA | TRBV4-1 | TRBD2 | CASSQGLAGANEQFF | TGCGCCAGCAGCCAGGGACTAGCGGGAGCAAATGAGCAGTTCTTC
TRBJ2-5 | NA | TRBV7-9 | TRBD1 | CASSLGQGIEETQYF | TGTGCCAGCAGCTTGGGACAGGGGATTGAAGAGACCCAGTACTTC
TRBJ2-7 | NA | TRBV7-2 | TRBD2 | CASRGGSGRAYEQYF | TGTGCCAGCAGGGGAGGTAGCGGGAGGGCCTACGAGCAGTACTTC
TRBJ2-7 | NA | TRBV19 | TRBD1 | CASSTLRGREQYF | TGTGCCAGTAGTACGCTCAGGGGGCGCGAGCAGTACTTC
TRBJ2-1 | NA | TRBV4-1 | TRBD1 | CASSQVSQGTYNEQFF | TGCGCCAGCAGCCAAGTTTCACAGGGGACCTACAATGAGCAGTTCTTC
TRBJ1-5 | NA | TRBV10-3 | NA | CAISEGGQPQHF | TGTGCCATCAGTGAGGGAGGTCAGCCCCAGCATTTT
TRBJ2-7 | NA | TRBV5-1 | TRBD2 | CASSQRRGGFYEYEQYF | TGCGCCAGCAGCCAGCGGCGGGGGGGCTTTTACGAATACGAGCAGTACTTC
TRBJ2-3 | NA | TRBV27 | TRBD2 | CASSLSRAFSWTSGSADTQYF | TGTGCCAGCAGTTTATCACGGGCCTTTAGTTGGACTAGCGGGTCCGCAGATACGCAGTATTTT
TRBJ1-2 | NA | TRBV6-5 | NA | CASSFKKGNYGYTF | TGTGCCAGCAGTTTTAAAAAGGGAAACTATGGCTACACCTTC
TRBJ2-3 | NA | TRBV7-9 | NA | CASSFSGDTQYF | TGTGCCAGCAGCTTCTCCGGGGATACGCAGTATTTT
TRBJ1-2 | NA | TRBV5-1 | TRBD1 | CASSFLGTGGYGYTF | TGCGCCAGCAGCTTTCTCGGGACAGGGGGCTATGGCTACACCTTC
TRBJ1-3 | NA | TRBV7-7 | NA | CASSFGQGSGNTIYF | TGTGCCAGCAGCTTCGGGCAGGGCAGTGGAAACACCATATATTTT
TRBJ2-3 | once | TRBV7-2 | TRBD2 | CASSGSGSGTDTQYF | TGTGCCAGCAGCGGTAGCGGGAGTGGCACAGATACGCAGTATTTT
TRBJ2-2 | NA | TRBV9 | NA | CASREITGELFF | TGTGCCAGCAGAGAAATCACCGGGGAGCTGTTTTTT
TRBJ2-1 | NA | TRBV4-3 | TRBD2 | CASSQDGLAGDFGSYNEQFF | TGCGCCAGCAGCCAAGATGGACTAGCGGGAGATTTTGGGTCCTACAATGAGCAGTTCTTC
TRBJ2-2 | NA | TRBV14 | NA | CASSQDRSGRNTGELFF | TGTGCCAGCAGCCAAGATCGGTCAGGACGAAACACCGGGGAGCTGTTTTTT
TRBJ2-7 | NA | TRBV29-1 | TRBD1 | CSARTGGNYEQYF | TGCAGCGCTCGGACAGGGGGAAACTACGAGCAGTACTTC
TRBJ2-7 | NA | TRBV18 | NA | CASSPVEGFEQYF | TGTGCCAGCTCACCGGTAGAAGGTTTCGAGCAGTACTTC
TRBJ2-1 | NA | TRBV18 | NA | CASSPRTVRGAYNEQFF | TGTGCCAGCTCACCACGCACCGTTCGCGGGGCTTACAATGAGCAGTTCTTC
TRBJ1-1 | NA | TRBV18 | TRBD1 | CASSGQGGTNTEAFF | TGTGCCAGCTCAGGACAGGGGGGGACAAACACTGAAGCTTTCTTT
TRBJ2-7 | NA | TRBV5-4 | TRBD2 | CASSGASGSSYEQYF | TGTGCCAGCAGCGGGGCTAGCGGGAGCTCCTACGAGCAGTACTTC
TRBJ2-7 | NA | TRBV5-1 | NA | CASSLVRGGYEQYF | TGCGCCAGCAGCTTGGTGCGTGGGGGATACGAGCAGTACTTC
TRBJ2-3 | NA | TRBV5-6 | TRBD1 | CASSQRTGVSTDTQYF | TGTGCCAGCAGCCAAAGGACAGGGGTTAGCACAGATACGCAGTATTTT
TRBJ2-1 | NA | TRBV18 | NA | CASSPPSYNEQFF | TGTGCCAGCTCACCACCTTCCTACAATGAGCAGTTCTTC
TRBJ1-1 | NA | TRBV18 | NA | CASSPKQNTEAFF | TGTGCCAGCTCACCAAAACAGAACACTGAAGCTTTCTTT
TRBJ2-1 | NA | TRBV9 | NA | CASSARTRSSYNEQFF | TGTGCCAGCAGCGCGAGAACACGCAGCTCCTACAATGAGCAGTTCTTC
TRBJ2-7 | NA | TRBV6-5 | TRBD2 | CASRRELSYEQYF | TGTGCCAGCCGGCGGGAGTTATCCTACGAGCAGTACTTC
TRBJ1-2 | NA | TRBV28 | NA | CASRSSSGSYGYTF | TGTGCCAGCAGATCCTCCTCAGGGTCCTATGGCTACACCTTC
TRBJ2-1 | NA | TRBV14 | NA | CASSQITNLELESLPYNEQFF | TGTGCCAGCAGCCAGATTACCAATTTAGAGCTCGAATCATTACCCTACAATGAGCAGTTCTTC
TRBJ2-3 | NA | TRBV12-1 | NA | CASSLAGCGPLGTDTQYF | TGTGCCAGCAGCTTGGCGGGATGTGGGCCCCTGGGCACAGATACGCAGTATTTT
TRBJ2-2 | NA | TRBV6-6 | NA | CASRPSGQKNTGELFF | TGTGCCAGCAGACCCTCAGGACAGAAGAACACCGGGGAGCTGTTTTTT
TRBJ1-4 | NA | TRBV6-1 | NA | CASSEAGGLVNEKLFF | TGTGCCAGCAGTGAAGCTGGGGGGCTCGTTAATGAAAAACTGTTTTTT
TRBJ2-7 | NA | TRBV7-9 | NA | CASPLKYEQYF | TGTGCCAGCCCCCTTAAATACGAGCAGTACTTC
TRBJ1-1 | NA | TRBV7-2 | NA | CASSLYTNTEAFF | TGTGCCAGCAGCTTATACACGAACACTGAAGCTTTCTTT
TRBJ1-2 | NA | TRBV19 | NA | CASSNPSDRTYYTF | TGTGCCAGTAGTAACCCTTCCGACAGGACTTACTACACCTTC
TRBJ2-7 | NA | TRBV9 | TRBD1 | CASSPTGASYEQYF | TGTGCCAGCAGCCCGACAGGGGCCTCCTACGAGCAGTACTTC
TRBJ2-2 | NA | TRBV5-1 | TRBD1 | CASSSPRDSYTGELFF | TGCGCCAGCAGCTCACCCCGGGACAGTTACACCGGGGAGCTGTTTTTT
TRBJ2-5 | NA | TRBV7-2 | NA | CASSSGRQAQYF | TGTGCCAGCAGCTCGGGGCGGCAGGCCCAGTACTTC
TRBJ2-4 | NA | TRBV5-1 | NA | CASSLAGETNIQYF | TGCGCCAGCAGCTTGGCCGGGGAAACAAACATTCAGTACTTC
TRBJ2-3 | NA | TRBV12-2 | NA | CASRWGGDTQYF | TGTGCAAGTCGCTGGGGGGGAGATACGCAGTATTTT
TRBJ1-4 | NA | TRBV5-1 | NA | CASGHATNEKLFF | TGCGCCTCGGGACATGCAACTAATGAAAAACTGTTTTTT
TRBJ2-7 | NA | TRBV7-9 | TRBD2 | CASSAAGGNEQYF | TGTGCCAGCTCCGCCGCGGGGGGGAACGAGCAGTACTTC